These T cell receptor beta chains were read from a single sample in a study of shared clonotypes between healthy human individuals. Profiled with immunoSEQ multiplex PCR; TCRdb holds only in-frame clones, not every one. In the table there are roughly 2,000,000 clones, approximately 94% of which are singletons. The sample was naive CD8+ T cells sorted from blood. The receptors stem from a man aged 18 to 30 in good health. The CDR3 runs from the conserved cysteine through the conserved F or W. Each record gives: clone size, V gene, CDR3 length, D gene, J gene, CDR3 protein, CDR3 DNA. A D gene is named only where the DNA matches it firmly. Clone sizes are given selectively: once, few, many, or a class where the clone is expanded.

size: NA
V: TRBV4-1
length: 12
D: TRBD1
J: TRBJ2-1
CDR3: CASSLNRGEQFF
DNA: TGCGCCAGCAGCCTAAACAGGGGTGAGCAGTTCTTC

size: NA
V: TRBV27
length: 14
D: NA
J: TRBJ2-3
CDR3: CASSLRDNTDTQYF
DNA: TGTGCCAGCAGTCTACGGGACAACACAGATACGCAGTATTTT

size: NA
V: TRBV15
length: 17
D: TRBD1
J: TRBJ1-1
CDR3: CATSRVRTGAANTEAFF
DNA: TGTGCCACCAGCAGAGTACGGACAGGGGCGGCGAACACTGAAGCTTTCTTT

size: NA
V: TRBV7-9
length: 16
D: TRBD2
J: TRBJ2-1
CDR3: CASSVLAGGIYNEQFF
DNA: TGTGCCAGCAGCGTCTTAGCGGGAGGGATCTACAATGAGCAGTTCTTC

size: NA
V: TRBV4-1
length: 14
D: NA
J: TRBJ2-5
CDR3: CASSQRQDQETQYF
DNA: TGCGCCAGCAGCCAGAGACAGGACCAAGAGACCCAGTACTTC

size: NA
V: TRBV4-3
length: 18
D: TRBD1
J: TRBJ2-2
CDR3: CASSQDRAGGVATGELFF
DNA: TGCGCCAGCAGCCAAGATAGGGCAGGGGGCGTTGCGACCGGGGAGCTGTTTTTT

size: NA
V: TRBV18
length: 14
D: NA
J: TRBJ2-7
CDR3: CASSPARDSYEQYF
DNA: TGTGCCAGCTCACCGGCAAGGGACTCCTACGAGCAGTACTTC

size: NA
V: TRBV5-1
length: 16
D: TRBD2
J: TRBJ2-2
CDR3: CASSSAGGLDTGELFF
DNA: TGCGCCAGCAGCTCCGCGGGGGGCCTCGACACCGGGGAGCTGTTTTTT

size: once
V: TRBV9
length: 17
D: NA
J: TRBJ1-1
CDR3: CASSVEEGTPVNTEAFF
DNA: TGTGCCAGCAGCGTAGAGGAGGGAACCCCCGTGAACACTGAAGCTTTCTTT

size: NA
V: TRBV7-2
length: 13
D: NA
J: TRBJ2-7
CDR3: CASSLGVAYEQYF
DNA: TGTGCCAGCAGCTTGGGGGTCGCCTACGAGCAGTACTTC

size: NA
V: TRBV6-4
length: 20
D: TRBD1
J: TRBJ1-6
CDR3: CASSDSRKYRQGRRNSPLHF
DNA: TGTGCCAGCAGTGACTCGCGTAAGTACCGACAGGGACGAAGAAATTCACCCCTCCACTTT

size: NA
V: TRBV19
length: 16
D: NA
J: TRBJ1-1
CDR3: CASSITGIVLGTEAFF
DNA: TGTGCCAGTAGTATAACAGGGATTGTGTTGGGGACTGAAGCTTTCTTT

size: NA
V: TRBV6-1
length: 14
D: NA
J: TRBJ1-4
CDR3: CASSEWGRDEKLFF
DNA: TGTGCCAGCAGTGAATGGGGTAGGGATGAAAAACTGTTTTTT

size: NA
V: TRBV19
length: 17
D: TRBD2
J: TRBJ2-2
CDR3: CASIETSGSYGTGELFF
DNA: TGTGCCAGTATCGAGACTAGCGGGAGTTACGGCACCGGGGAGCTGTTTTTT

size: NA
V: TRBV5-1
length: 13
D: NA
J: TRBJ1-5
CDR3: CASSSGGDQPQHF
DNA: TGCGCCAGCAGCTCCGGGGGGGATCAGCCCCAGCATTTT

size: NA
V: TRBV30
length: 14
D: TRBD1
J: TRBJ2-4
CDR3: CAWSEGTGAFVQYF
DNA: TGTGCCTGGAGTGAGGGGACAGGGGCGTTTGTGCAGTACTTC

size: NA
V: TRBV27
length: 15
D: TRBD1
J: TRBJ1-3
CDR3: CASSSRTGDKDTIYF
DNA: TGTGCCAGCAGTTCCCGGACAGGGGATAAGGACACCATATATTTT

size: NA
V: TRBV6-6
length: 15
D: NA
J: TRBJ1-4
CDR3: CASSYPQALDEKLFF
DNA: TGTGCCAGCAGTTACCCTCAGGCTCTAGATGAAAAACTGTTTTTT

size: NA
V: TRBV28
length: 18
D: NA
J: TRBJ2-3
CDR3: CASEAQGGDYYFTDTQYF
DNA: TGTGCCAGCGAGGCTCAGGGGGGGGACTACTACTTCACAGATACGCAGTATTTT

size: NA
V: TRBV28
length: 15
D: TRBD1
J: TRBJ2-7
CDR3: CASRVDRGLSYEQYF
DNA: TGTGCCAGCAGGGTGGACAGGGGGCTCTCCTACGAGCAGTACTTC

size: NA
V: TRBV30
length: 14
D: NA
J: TRBJ2-3
CDR3: CAWSAGTLGDTQYF
DNA: TGTGCCTGGAGTGCCGGGACCCTAGGGGATACGCAGTATTTT

size: NA
V: TRBV4-3
length: 16
D: NA
J: TRBJ2-1
CDR3: CASSQRHASSYNEQFF
DNA: TGCGCCAGCAGCCAACGACATGCGAGCTCCTACAATGAGCAGTTCTTC